The entry below describes one T cell receptor (beta chain). Clones were read by immunoSEQ multiplex PCR, and TCRdb kept only the in-frame ones, dropping some. Here the sample spans around 180,000 clones, over 80% being singletons. The V gene's germline CDR1 is MNHEY and CDR2 SMNVEV (reference sequence). The CDR3 has 15 residues. Trimming removed 3 bases from V and 6 bases from J; junction bases left unmatched: 10. The data were obtained in a study of T cell responses to AZD1222 COVID-19 vaccine. This receptor was obtained from an adult in good health. The chain couples TRBV27 to TRBJ2-7, with 8 bases lining up with TRBD2. The material was peripheral blood, obtained on day 0 of AZD1222 vaccination. The DNA for the CDR3 is TGTGCCAGCAGTTTCTCCCTCAGCGGGAGAGGCGAGCAGTACTTC. This sequence encodes CASSFSLSGRGEQYF.